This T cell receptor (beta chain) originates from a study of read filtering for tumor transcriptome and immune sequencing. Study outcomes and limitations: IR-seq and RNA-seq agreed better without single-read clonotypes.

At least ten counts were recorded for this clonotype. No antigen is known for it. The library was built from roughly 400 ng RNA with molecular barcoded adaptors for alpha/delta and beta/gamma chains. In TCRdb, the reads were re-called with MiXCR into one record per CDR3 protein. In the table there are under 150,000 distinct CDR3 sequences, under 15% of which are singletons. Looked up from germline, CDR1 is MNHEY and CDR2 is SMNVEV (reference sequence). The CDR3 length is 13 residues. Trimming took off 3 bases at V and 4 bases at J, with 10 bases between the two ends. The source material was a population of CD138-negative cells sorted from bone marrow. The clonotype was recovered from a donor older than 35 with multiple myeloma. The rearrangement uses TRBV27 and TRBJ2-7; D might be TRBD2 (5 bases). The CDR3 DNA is TGTGCCAGCAGTTTCGGACTGGCGTACGAGCAGTACTTC. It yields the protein CASSFGLAYEQYF.